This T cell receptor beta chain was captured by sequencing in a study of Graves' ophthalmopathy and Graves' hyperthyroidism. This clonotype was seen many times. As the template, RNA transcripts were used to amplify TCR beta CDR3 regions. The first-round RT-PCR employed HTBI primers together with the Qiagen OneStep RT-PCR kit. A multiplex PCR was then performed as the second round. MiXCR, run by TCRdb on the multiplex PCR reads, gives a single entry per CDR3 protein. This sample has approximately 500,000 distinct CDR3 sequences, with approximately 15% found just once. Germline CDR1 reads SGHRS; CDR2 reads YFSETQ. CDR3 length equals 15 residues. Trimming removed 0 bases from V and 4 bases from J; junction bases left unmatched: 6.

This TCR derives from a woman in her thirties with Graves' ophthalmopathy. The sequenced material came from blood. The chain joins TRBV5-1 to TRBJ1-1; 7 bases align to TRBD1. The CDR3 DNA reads TGCGCCAGCAGCTTGGTTGACAGGGTTGGCACTGAAGCTTTCTTT. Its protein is CASSLVDRVGTEAFF. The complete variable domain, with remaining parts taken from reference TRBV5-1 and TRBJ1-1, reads KAGVTQTPRYLIKTRGQQVTLSCSPISGHRSVSWYQQTPGQGLQFLFEYFSETQRNKGNFPGRFSGRQFSNSRSEMNVSTLELGDSALYLCASSLVDRVGTEAFFGQGTRLTVV.